The text below deals with one T cell receptor beta chain. This clonotype was counted between two and nine times. The clone's antigen remains unknown. Per-base qualities were not stored, and no clone one base away is much larger. The TCR beta CDR3 regions were amplified from RNA transcripts. A first-round RT-PCR of the TCR CDR3 used the HTBI primer set with the Qiagen OneStep RT-PCR kit. Libraries were constructed in a second round of multiplex PCR, after which size selection and purification were performed. Libraries were sequenced paired-end with 100 bp reads on an Illumina HiSeq2000. Turning to the authors' computational methods: SOAPnuke was used to process the raw data, removing reads that contained adapters or uncalled bases, had a mean Phred below 15, or lacked an exact match to the constant primer or identifier. COPE v1.2.5 was used to merge the high-quality paired reads, and each unique nucleotide sequence was defined as a clonotype. MiTCR v1.1 was used to align the clonotypes against IMGT TRBV, TRBD and TRBJ reference segments. Only V-J combinations with frequency above 0.0001, covering about 99% of repertoires, were analysed. The TCS score was defined as F50 (clonal expansion) divided by E x V (chaos), with BLOSUM62-based TCRdist calculated between CDR3 peptides within each V-J. Welch's t-statistics and random forest reduced fewer than 600 V-J features to fewer than 15, which were used in a naive Bayes classifier (R e1071). TCRdb redid the processing of the public reads, applying fastp at Q25 and MiXCR, and retained in-frame beta chains. Rows matching on CDR3 protein sequence are summarized as one entry with the most common DNA and genes. The V and J calls were not made by the authors but by TCRdb's processing. The sample profile shows about 400,000 distinct CDR3 sequences; roughly 13% of them were found once. The top ten clonotypes cover around 9.2% of the sample.

Trimming removed 8 bases from V and 6 bases from J; the gene matches leave 13 bases unexplained. Counted from cysteine to phenylalanine, this CDR3 has 16 amino acids. The read is trimmed to its CDR3 DNA, 48 bases read in frame from base 1. This sample is part of a study of T cells in Graves' hyperthyroidism and ophthalmopathy (dated by TCRdb to the late 2010s). Looking at the study overall: Peripheral blood was collected at initial diagnosis, before any treatment. The roughly 100 discovery patients were randomly split 7:3 into training and test sets. An independent validation cohort of under 20 hyperthyroidism patients and 17 patients who later progressed to ophthalmopathy tested prospective prediction of ophthalmopathy. After blood sampling, hyperthyroidism patients were treated with methimazole at a starting dose of 30 mg daily, and ophthalmopathy patients were treated with high-dose intravenous methylprednisolone. In more than 5 Graves' hyperthyroidism patients, the study also compared T-cell repertoires from thyroid tissue with T-cell repertoires from blood. TCR Vbeta CDR3 sequencing of 120 to 150 peripheral blood samples (approximately 44 ophthalmopathy, 75 hyperthyroidism and around 17 progressor patients) is reported in the paper. To identify TCR V-J signatures that set the groups apart, the researchers used a discovery cohort of 100 or so patients, made up of around 42 with Graves' ophthalmopathy and some 60 with stable Graves' hyperthyroidism.

Stable Graves' hyperthyroidism was defined as no progression to ophthalmopathy during 18 months of follow-up. The hyperthyroidism patients were between 18 and 65 years old and newly diagnosed, with a disease duration of less than 2 months. Exclusion was applied to patients with uncontrolled infections, other autoimmune diseases, pregnancy or lactation. Diagnoses were based on clinical symptoms, serum thyroxine and TRAb, thyroid ultrasound and orbital computed tomography. PBMCs were isolated from 7.5 to 10 ml of fresh peripheral blood by Ficoll-Paque density gradient centrifugation. Total RNA was extracted with Trizol reagent, and quality was checked on an Agilent 2100 Bioanalyzer. General study outcomes and caveats: No statistical method was used to set the sample size in advance, and investigators knew the group allocation. A model built on a 13 V-J signature distinguished ophthalmopathy from stable hyperthyroidism, reaching around 88% sensitivity and around 82% specificity in cross-validation and 80%/75% in testing. Most expanded thyroid clonotypes (frequency above 0.001) were also detected in blood, suggesting blood repertoires may reflect thyroid immune responses. In validation, the model predicted progression to ophthalmopathy with approximately 71% sensitivity and about 73% specificity, a median of about six months before onset.

Sequenced: blood. The sequence was obtained from a woman aged 18 to 35 with Graves' hyperthyroidism. The chain links TRBV12-3 or TRBV12-4 with TRBJ2-2, and TRBD1 matches 9 of the central bases. At the DNA level, the sequence is TGTGCCAGCTCACGCCTCCCGGGACAGGGAGCCGGGGAGCTGTTTTTT. Its protein product is CASSRLPGQGAGELFF.